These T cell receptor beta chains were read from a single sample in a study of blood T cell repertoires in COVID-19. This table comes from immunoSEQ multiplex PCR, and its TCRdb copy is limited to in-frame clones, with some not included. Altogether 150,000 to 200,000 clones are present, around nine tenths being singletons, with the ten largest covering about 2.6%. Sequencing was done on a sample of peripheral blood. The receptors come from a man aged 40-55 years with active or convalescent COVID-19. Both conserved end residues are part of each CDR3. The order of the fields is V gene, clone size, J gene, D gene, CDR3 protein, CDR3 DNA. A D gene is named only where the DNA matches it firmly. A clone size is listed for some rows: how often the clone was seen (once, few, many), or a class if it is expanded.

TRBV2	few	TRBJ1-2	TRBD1	CATLRTGGPILDGYTF	TGTGCCACCCTAAGGACAGGGGGCCCCATTTTGGATGGCTACACCTTC
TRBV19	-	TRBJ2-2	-	CASSYTGAGELFF	TGTGCCAGTAGTTATACCGGAGCGGGGGAGCTGTTTTTT
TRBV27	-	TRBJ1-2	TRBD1	CASSMTGGKGYTF	TGTGCCAGCAGTATGACAGGGGGCAAGGGCTACACCTTC
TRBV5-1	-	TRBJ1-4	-	CASSLTGVNEKLFF	TGCGCCAGCAGCTTGACAGGTGTTAATGAAAAACTGTTTTTT
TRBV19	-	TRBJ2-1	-	CASSLRDTSYNEQFF	TGTGCCAGTAGTCTCAGAGACACGTCCTACAATGAGCAGTTCTTC
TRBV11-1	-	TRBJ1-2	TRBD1	CASSFPRGLGYTF	TGTGCCAGCAGCTTCCCCAGGGGGCTCGGCTACACCTTC
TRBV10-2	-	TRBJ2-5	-	CASRASSWETQYF	TGCGCCAGCAGAGCTAGCTCTTGGGAGACCCAGTACTTC
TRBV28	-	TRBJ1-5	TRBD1	CASTLDRANQPQHF	TGTGCCAGCACCTTAGACAGGGCAAATCAGCCCCAGCATTTT
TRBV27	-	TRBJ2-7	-	CASSSRAGSFSYEQYF	TGTGCCAGCAGCTCCCGGGCAGGGTCCTTTTCCTACGAGCAGTACTTC
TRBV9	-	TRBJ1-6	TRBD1	CASSARQGDNSPLHF	TGTGCCAGCAGCGCCCGACAGGGGGATAATTCACCCCTCCACTTT
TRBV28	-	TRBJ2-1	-	CASSSSRGGDEQFF	TGTGCCAGCAGTTCGAGCAGGGGTGGGGATGAGCAGTTCTTC
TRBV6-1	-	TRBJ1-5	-	CASSDRSSNQPQHF	TGTGCCAGCAGTGACAGGTCTAGCAATCAGCCCCAGCATTTT
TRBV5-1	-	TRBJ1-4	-	CASSVGQPNEKLFF	TGCGCCAGCAGCGTCGGACAGCCTAATGAAAAACTGTTTTTT
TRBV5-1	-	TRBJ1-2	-	CASSFRRPGEGYTF	TGCGCCAGCAGCTTTAGGCGGCCTGGTGAGGGCTACACCTTC
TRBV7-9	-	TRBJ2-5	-	CASTPNREETQYF	TGTGCCAGCACCCCAAACAGGGAGGAGACCCAGTACTTC
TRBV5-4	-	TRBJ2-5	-	CASSLGSDQETQYF	TGTGCCAGCAGCTTGGGGTCAGACCAAGAGACCCAGTACTTC
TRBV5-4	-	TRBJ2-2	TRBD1	CASSFGPGQGNTGELFF	TGTGCCAGCAGCTTTGGCCCGGGACAGGGGAACACCGGGGAGCTGTTTTTT
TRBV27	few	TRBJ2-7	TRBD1	CASSLSEGAVEQYF	TGTGCCAGCAGTTTATCTGAGGGGGCGGTCGAGCAGTACTTC
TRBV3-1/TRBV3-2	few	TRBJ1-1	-	CASSHLTGDTEAFF	TGTGCCAGCAGCCATTTAACAGGAGACACTGAAGCTTTCTTT
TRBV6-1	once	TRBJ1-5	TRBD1	CASSERQGGSLYSNQPQHF	TGTGCCAGCAGTGAAAGACAGGGAGGTTCCCTTTATAGCAATCAGCCCCAGCATTTT
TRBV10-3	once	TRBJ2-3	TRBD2	CAISDPPGLAGTDTQYF	TGTGCCATCAGCGATCCCCCCGGACTAGCGGGCACAGATACGCAGTATTTT
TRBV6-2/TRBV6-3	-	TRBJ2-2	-	CASSLYRAHTGELFF	TGTGCCAGCAGTTTATACAGGGCCCACACCGGGGAGCTGTTTTTT
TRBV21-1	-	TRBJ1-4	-	CASSDPGQAYEKLFF	TGTGCCAGCAGCGACCCGGGACAGGCCTATGAAAAACTGTTTTTT
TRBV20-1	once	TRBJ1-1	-	CSATDPGTLHTEAFF	TGCAGTGCTACTGACCCCGGGACACTCCACACTGAAGCTTTCTTT
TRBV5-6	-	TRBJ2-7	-	CASSLYGPPPYEQYF	TGTGCCAGCAGCTTGTATGGGCCACCACCCTACGAGCAGTACTTC